This record covers a single T cell receptor (beta chain). This sample was included in a study of control samples from healthy donors and cancer patients. Only in-frame clones appear in the TCRdb table, and some are missing; sequencing was by immunoSEQ multiplex PCR. In the table there are 90,000 to 150,000 clones, more than 85% of which are singletons. Sequencing was done on a sample of blood. The sequence came from a woman aged 18-35 years in good health.

The CDR3 coding sequence is TGCAGCGTTGCTTCGATAAACACTGAAGCTTTCTTT. It encodes CSVASINTEAFF. This chain joins TRBV29-1 and TRBJ1-1; no definite D call. Trimming left V 4 bases short and J 2 bases short, with 8 bases between. CDR3 size: 12 residues. CDR1 is SQVTM, CDR2 ANQGSEA, per germline. The variable domain in full, with the rest retrieved from reference TRBV29-1 and TRBJ1-1, is SAVISQKPSRDICQRGTSLTIQCQVDSQVTMMFWYRQQPGQSLTLIATANQGSEATYESGFVIDKFPISRPNLTFSTLTVSNMSPEDSSIYLCSVASINTEAFFGQGTRLTVV.